Below, 25 T cell receptor beta chains from the same sample are listed, as sequenced in a study of T cells in localized non-small cell lung cancer. Profiling relied on immunoSEQ multiplex PCR, and the TCRdb table lists in-frame clones only, not all of them. This table holds over 40,000 clones, approximately 83% found once. The sample here was peripheral blood mononuclear cells, taken before any cancer treatment. Receptors were obtained from a man aged 40-75 years with stage III lung adenocarcinoma.

The V and J genes are TRBV7-2 and TRBJ1-1; D gene unclear. CDR1 is SGHTA, CDR2 FQGNSA, per germline. The CDR3 contains 12 residues. V was clipped by 2 bases and J by 0 bases, with 1 base between them. As DNA, the CDR3 is TGTGCCAGCAGCTTAATGAACACTGAAGCTTTCTTT. Amino acids: CASSLMNTEAFF.

This chain uses TRBV19 with TRBJ1-1; D not certain. V was cut by 1 base and J by 8 bases, with 11 bases left in between. This CDR3 is 13 amino acids long. Germline CDR1 reads LNHDA; CDR2 reads SQIVND (reference sequence). The CDR3 is CASSIAENLEAFF. CDR3 nucleotide sequence: TGTGCCAGTAGTATAGCTGAGAACCTCGAAGCTTTCTTT. The full variable domain, in which reference TRBV19 and TRBJ1-1 provide the parts outside the CDR3, is DGGITQSPKYLFRKEGQNVTLSCEQNLNHDAMYWYRQDPGQGLRLIYYSQIVNDFQKGDIAEGYSVSREKKESFPLTVTSAQKNPTAFYLCASSIAENLEAFFGQGTRLTVV.

J is TRBJ1-1 and V is TRBV6-1; D not resolved. The CDR3 length is 15 residues. Germline loops: CDR1 MNHNS, CDR2 SASEGT. V lost 6 bases and J lost 4, with 18 bases in between. The CDR3 region has the DNA TGTGCCAGCAGGAGAGGGCGCTTCACCCTCACTGAAGCTTTCTTT. Its translation: CASRRGRFTLTEAFF.

This clone has a handful of counts. The CDR3 region is CASTGQGDTEAFF. The CDR3 DNA reads as TGTGCCAGCACTGGACAGGGGGACACTGAAGCTTTCTTT. V and J are TRBV2 and TRBJ1-1; 10 bases are shared with TRBD1. Per the germline V gene, CDR1 is SNHLY and CDR2 is FYNNEI. J was trimmed by 3 bases and V by 7 bases; bases with no gene match: 2. This CDR3 region has 13 residues.

The rearrangement uses TRBV5-1 and TRBJ2-1; weak D call: TRBD1 (6 bases). The V gene lost 0 bases and the J gene lost 8 bases, with 12 bases spanning the gap. The CDR3 has 14 amino acids. Per germline, CDR1 SGHRS and CDR2 YFSETQ. CDR3 sequence: CASSLAPGVDEQFF. The CDR3 region has the DNA TGCGCCAGCAGCTTGGCTCCAGGGGTCGATGAGCAGTTCTTC.

This clone was observed once. The gene calls are TRBV19 and TRBJ1-2; 10 bases match TRBD1. Germline V gene data show CDR1 as LNHDA and CDR2 as SQIVND (reference sequence). The junction had 9 bases not matched to a gene; V was cut back by 5 bases and J by 3 bases. There are 16 residues in the CDR3. The CDR3 protein is CASSPGQGVVDYGYTF. The CDR3, as DNA: TGTGCCAGTAGTCCCGGACAGGGGGTGGTAGACTATGGCTACACCTTC.

The CDR3 DNA sequence: TGTGCCAGCAGTCAGACAGGGGCCAACTATGGCTACACCTTC. Its protein is CASSQTGANYGYTF. The rearrangement joins TRBV6-6 to TRBJ1-2; 8 nucleotides agree with TRBD1. Losses at the gene ends were 5 bases for V and 2 bases for J; bases not matched to a gene: 4. Germline V lookup: CDR1 MNHNY, CDR2 SVGAGI (reference sequence). The CDR3 contains 14 residues.

The V gene is TRBV30, the J gene TRBJ2-7, with unresolved D. The germline V and J ends were trimmed by 3 bases and 7 bases, with 10 bases remaining between them. Germline-derived CDR1 and CDR2 are GTSNPN and SVGIG (reference sequence). This CDR3 spans 11 amino acids. This CDR3 reads CAWSSGPEQYF. The CDR3 DNA reads as TGTGCCTGGAGCTCTGGGCCGGAGCAGTACTTC.

This chain links TRBV28 with TRBJ1-5; 7 bases line up with TRBD1. Germline-derived CDR1 and CDR2 are MDHEN and SYDVKM. Unmatched junction bases numbered 3, after V lost 5 bases and J lost 5 bases. This CDR3 contains 13 residues. As DNA, the CDR3 is TGTGCCAGCAGTCCAGGGGGACATCAGCCCCAGCATTTT. As protein: CASSPGGHQPQHF.

The rearrangement links TRBV7-2 to TRBJ2-7; D is uncertain. The CDR3 extends over 14 amino acids. From germline, CDR1 is SGHTA and CDR2 FQGNSA. V was clipped by 5 bases and J by 0 bases, with 11 bases between them. Here the CDR3 reads CASSPRWDSYEQYF. The DNA of the CDR3 is TGTGCCAGCAGCCCTCGCTGGGACTCCTACGAGCAGTACTTC.

The chain's CDR3 is CAWSRATPPYEQYF. CDR3 sequence (DNA): TGTGCCTGGAGTCGAGCGACCCCCCCCTACGAGCAGTACTTC. This chain links TRBV30 with TRBJ2-7; D call uncertain. The CDR3 contains 14 residues. Germline V CDR1 and CDR2: GTSNPN, SVGIG (reference sequence). V was shortened by 2 bases and J by 2 bases, with 13 bases between the two germline ends.

This clone was seen only a few times. The rearrangement uses TRBV5-8 and TRBJ2-7; D is unresolved. The CDR3 totals 14 residues. Germline V gene data show CDR1 as SGHTS and CDR2 as YDEGEE. V lost 1 base and J 3 bases, leaving 11 bases between the germline ends. The CDR3 loop is CASSLSASFYEQYF. The CDR3 region has the DNA TGTGCCAGCAGCTTGAGCGCCAGCTTCTACGAGCAGTACTTC.

V is TRBV19 and J is TRBJ1-1; D gene ambiguous. The germline gives CDR1 LNHDA, CDR2 SQIVND (reference sequence). V was shortened by 3 bases and J by 1 base, with 6 bases between the two germline ends. The CDR3 extends over 13 amino acids. CDR3 in DNA: TGTGCCAGTAGTATCAGCCCGAACACTGAAGCTTTCTTT. The encoded protein is CASSISPNTEAFF.

The chain links TRBV2 to TRBJ1-3; possible D gene TRBD1, 5 bases. V was cut by 3 bases and J by 1 base, with 10 bases left in between. The CDR3 is made up of 15 amino acids. Germline assignment: CDR1 SNHLY and CDR2 FYNNEI. CDR3 sequence reads: CASSDLGDSGNTIYF. For the CDR3, the DNA is TGTGCCAGCAGTGATTTAGGGGATTCTGGAAACACCATATATTTT.

CDR3: CASSVGTGSTYEQYF. CDR3 nucleotide sequence: TGTGCCAGCAGCGTGGGGACAGGTTCCACCTACGAGCAGTACTTC. J is TRBJ2-7 and V is TRBV9, with 8 bases lining up with TRBD1. V shed 2 bases and J 2 bases; nucleotides not matched to a gene: 6. Germline V lookup: CDR1 SGDLS, CDR2 YYNGEE. The CDR3 has 15 amino acids. Based on the CDR3 plus reference TRBV9 and TRBJ2-7, the full variable domain is DSGVTQTPKHLITATGQRVTLRCSPRSGDLSVYWYQQSLDQGLQFLIQYYNGEERAKGNILERFSAQQFPDLHSELNLSSLELGDSALYFCASSVGTGSTYEQYFGPGTRLTVT.

The chain is built from TRBV10-1 and TRBJ2-3; D is uncertain. V was trimmed by 4 bases and J by 1 base, leaving 15 bases between them. Germline V gene data show CDR1 as WNHNN and CDR2 as SYGVQD (reference sequence). The CDR3 is 16 residues long. This CDR3 reads CASSAGSSSGTDTQYF. The CDR3 region has the DNA TGCGCCAGCAGTGCCGGTAGCAGTTCGGGCACAGATACGCAGTATTTT.

The V call is TRBV19, the J call TRBJ1-2, with D maybe TRBD1 (5 bases). In germline, CDR1 is LNHDA, CDR2 SQIVND (reference sequence). V was pared by 9 bases and J by 6 bases, with 14 bases between. The CDR3 is 12 amino acids. The CDR3 bases are TGTGCCAGCGCACCGAGGGGAGATGGCTACACCTTC. Residues: CASAPRGDGYTF.

For the CDR3, the DNA is TGTGCCAGCACAGAGAACACTGAAGCTTTCTTT. Translation: CASTENTEAFF. The chain recombines TRBV2 with TRBJ1-1; no clear D gene. The germline gives CDR1 SNHLY, CDR2 FYNNEI. V was cut by 7 bases and J by 1 base, with 4 bases left in between. This CDR3 is built from 11 residues.

The chain carries TRBV16 and TRBJ2-7; D possibly corresponds to TRBD2 (6 bases). The V gene's germline CDR1 is KGHSY and CDR2 FQNENV. The germline V and J ends were trimmed by 4 bases and 3 bases, with 13 bases remaining between them. CDR3 length: 14 residues. CDR3 sequence: CASSPGTEGYEQYF. CDR3 sequence (DNA): TGTGCCAGCAGCCCCGGGACGGAGGGCTACGAGCAGTACTTC.

This clone came up once. The V gene is TRBV6-6, the J gene TRBJ2-3; D gene uncertain. The CDR3 is 14 residues long. Germline CDR1 reads MNHNY; CDR2 reads SVGAGI (reference sequence). Trimming removed 0 bases at V and 1 base at J, with 5 bases between. CDR3 sequence reads: CASSYSAGTDTQYF. The CDR3 DNA reads as TGTGCCAGCAGTTACTCGGCGGGCACAGATACGCAGTATTTT.

The DNA of the CDR3 is TGTGCCAGCAGTTTCGGTGGGACAGGCACTGATGGCTACACCTTC. It codes for CASSFGGTGTDGYTF. The chain has TRBV27 and TRBJ1-2; 8 bases map to TRBD1. From germline, CDR1 is MNHEY and CDR2 SMNVEV (reference sequence). V dropped 3 bases and J dropped 6; count of bases not matched to a gene: 9. This CDR3 contains 15 residues.

This chain uses TRBV19 with TRBJ2-2; D is possibly TRBD2 (5 bases). Trimming stripped 3 bases from V and 8 bases from J, with 10 bases between. CDR1 LNHDA and CDR2 SQIVND come from the germline V gene (reference sequence). This CDR3 comprises 13 residues. The CDR3 is CASSMVSAGELFF. CDR3 sequence (DNA): TGTGCCAGTAGTATGGTTAGCGCGGGGGAGCTGTTTTTT.

This clone came up once. The chain carries TRBV2 and TRBJ2-5, with D hard to call. Trimming removed 5 bases at V and 3 bases at J, with 19 bases between. The CDR3 covers 16 residues. Germline V CDR1 and CDR2: SNHLY, FYNNEI. CDR3 residues: CASSTRPRAPEETQYF. DNA for the CDR3: TGTGCCAGCAGTACCCGCCCCCGGGCACCCGAAGAGACCCAGTACTTC.

This chain links TRBV29-1 with TRBJ2-7; D is possibly TRBD1 (6 bases). V was shortened by 4 bases and J by 0 bases, with 10 bases between the two germline ends. Germline V lookup: CDR1 SQVTM, CDR2 ANQGSEA. CDR3 length: 13 amino acids. The CDR3 nucleotides are TGCAGCGTTGGGACAGCTTACTCCTACGAGCAGTACTTC. Its protein product is CSVGTAYSYEQYF.

The V call is TRBV7-6, the J call TRBJ2-1; 10 bases are a match to TRBD1. This CDR3 has 16 amino acids. V gave up 2 bases and J gave up 5 bases; unmatched junction bases: 6. The germline gives CDR1 SGHVS, CDR2 FNYEAQ. CDR3 region: CASSLRPGQGNNEQFF. For the CDR3, the DNA is TGTGCCAGCAGCTTACGCCCGGGACAGGGGAACAATGAGCAGTTCTTC.